This TCR beta chain was sequenced during a study of chemoradiotherapy in HPV16-positive cancers. Study results and limitations: For HPV16-positive patients, expanding HPV-responsive T cells associated with longer recurrence-free survival.

A note on this clone: What it recognizes is unknown.

Germline V gene lookup returns CDR1 MGHRA and CDR2 YSYEKL. Trimming shortened V by 4 bases and J by 0 bases, and 19 bases separated the two germline ends. This CDR3 region has 18 residues. The method was immunoSEQ multiplex PCR; TCRdb's version includes in-frame clones alone and lacks a portion of them. The profile shows some 31,000 clones, around 93% of them singletons. The receptor was derived from a human donor with HPV-associated anogenital cancer. The chain recombines TRBV4-1 with TRBJ1-3; D ambiguous. Sequenced material: blood, taken from a patient who underwent chemoradiotherapy. The CDR3, as DNA: TGCGCCAGCAGCCCCGTATTACTTTCCCTAAACTCTGGAAACACCATATATTTT. Protein: CASSPVLLSLNSGNTIYF.